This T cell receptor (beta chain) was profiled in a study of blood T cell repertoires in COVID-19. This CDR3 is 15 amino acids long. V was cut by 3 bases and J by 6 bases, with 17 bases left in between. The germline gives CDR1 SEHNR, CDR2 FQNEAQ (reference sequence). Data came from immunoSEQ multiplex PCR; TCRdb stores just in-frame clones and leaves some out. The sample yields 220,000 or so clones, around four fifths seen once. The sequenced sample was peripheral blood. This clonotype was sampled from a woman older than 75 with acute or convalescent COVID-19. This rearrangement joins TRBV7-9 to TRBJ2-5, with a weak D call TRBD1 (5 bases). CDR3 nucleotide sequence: TGTGCCAGCAGCTTGCAGGGTCTTCCAAGAAAGACCCAGTACTTC. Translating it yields CASSLQGLPRKTQYF. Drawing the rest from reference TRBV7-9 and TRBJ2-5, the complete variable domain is DTGVSQNPRHKITKRGQNVTFRCDPISEHNRLYWYRQTLGQGPEFLTYFQNEAQLEKSRLLSDRFSAERPKGSFSTLEIQRTEQGDSAMYLCASSLQGLPRKTQYFGPGTRLLVL.